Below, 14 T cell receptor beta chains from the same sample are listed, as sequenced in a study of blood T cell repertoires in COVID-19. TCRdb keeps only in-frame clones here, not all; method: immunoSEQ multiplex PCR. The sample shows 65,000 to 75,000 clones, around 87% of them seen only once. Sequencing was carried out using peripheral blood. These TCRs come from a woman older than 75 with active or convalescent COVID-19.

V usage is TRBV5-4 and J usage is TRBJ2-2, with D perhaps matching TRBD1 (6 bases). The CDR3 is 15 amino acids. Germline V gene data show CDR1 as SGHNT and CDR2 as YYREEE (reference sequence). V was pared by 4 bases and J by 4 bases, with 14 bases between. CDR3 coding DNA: TGTGCCAGCAGCCCCCACAGGGACGGCACCGGGGAGCTGTTTTTT. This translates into CASSPHRDGTGELFF.

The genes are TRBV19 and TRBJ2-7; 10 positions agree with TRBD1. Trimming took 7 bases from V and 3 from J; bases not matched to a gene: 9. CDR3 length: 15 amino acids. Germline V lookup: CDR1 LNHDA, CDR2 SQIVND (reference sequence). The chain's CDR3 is CASTPAGQGIYEQYF. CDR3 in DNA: TGTGCCAGTACCCCAGCGGGACAGGGGATCTACGAGCAGTACTTC.

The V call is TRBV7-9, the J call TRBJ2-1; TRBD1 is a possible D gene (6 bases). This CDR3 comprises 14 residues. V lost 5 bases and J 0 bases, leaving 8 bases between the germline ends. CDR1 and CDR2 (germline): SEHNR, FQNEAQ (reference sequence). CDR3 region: CASSRQDSYNEQFF. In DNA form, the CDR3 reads TGTGCCAGCAGCCGACAGGACTCCTACAATGAGCAGTTCTTC. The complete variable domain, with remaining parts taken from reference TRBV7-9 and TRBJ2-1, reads DTGVSQNPRHKITKRGQNVTFRCDPISEHNRLYWYRQTLGQGPEFLTYFQNEAQLEKSRLLSDRFSAERPKGSFSTLEIQRTEQGDSAMYLCASSRQDSYNEQFFGPGTRLTVL.

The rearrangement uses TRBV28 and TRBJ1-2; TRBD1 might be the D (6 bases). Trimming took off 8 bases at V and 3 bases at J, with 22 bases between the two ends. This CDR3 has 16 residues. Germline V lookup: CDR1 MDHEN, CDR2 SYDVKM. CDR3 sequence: CASSVPSRGGYYGYTF. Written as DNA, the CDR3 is TGTGCCAGCTCCGTCCCGTCGCGGGGGGGCTACTATGGCTACACCTTC.

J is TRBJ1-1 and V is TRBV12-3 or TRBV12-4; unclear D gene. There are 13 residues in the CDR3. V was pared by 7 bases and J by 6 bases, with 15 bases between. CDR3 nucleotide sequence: TGTGCCAGCACCATCGGATTTGCGGCTGAAGCTTTCTTT. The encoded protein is CASTIGFAAEAFF.

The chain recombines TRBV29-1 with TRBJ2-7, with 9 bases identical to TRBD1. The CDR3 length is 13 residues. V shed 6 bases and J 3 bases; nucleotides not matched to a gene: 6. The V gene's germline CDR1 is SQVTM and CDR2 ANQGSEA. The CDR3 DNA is TGCAGCGTCCCCGGGACAGGGAACTACGAGCAGTACTTC. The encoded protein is CSVPGTGNYEQYF.

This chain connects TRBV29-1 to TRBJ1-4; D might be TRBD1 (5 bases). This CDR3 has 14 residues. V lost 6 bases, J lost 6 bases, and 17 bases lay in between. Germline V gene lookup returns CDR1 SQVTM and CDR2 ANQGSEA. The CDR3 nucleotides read TGCAGCGTCGTAAGGAGAGGGACTCATGAAAAACTGTTTTTT. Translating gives CSVVRRGTHEKLFF. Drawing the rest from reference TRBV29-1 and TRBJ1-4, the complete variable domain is SAVISQKPSRDICQRGTSLTIQCQVDSQVTMMFWYRQQPGQSLTLIATANQGSEATYESGFVIDKFPISRPNLTFSTLTVSNMSPEDSSIYLCSVVRRGTHEKLFFGSGTQLSVL.

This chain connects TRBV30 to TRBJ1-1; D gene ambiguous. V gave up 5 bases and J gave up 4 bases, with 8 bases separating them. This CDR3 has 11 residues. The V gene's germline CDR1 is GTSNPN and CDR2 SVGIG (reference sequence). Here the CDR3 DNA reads TGTGCCTGGGGTCGGAGCACTGAAGCTTTCTTT. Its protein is CAWGRSTEAFF.

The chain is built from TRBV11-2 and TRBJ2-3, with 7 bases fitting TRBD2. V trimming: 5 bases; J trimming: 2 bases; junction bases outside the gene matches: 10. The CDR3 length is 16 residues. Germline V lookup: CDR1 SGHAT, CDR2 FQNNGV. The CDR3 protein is CASSPIAGVNTDTQYF. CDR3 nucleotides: TGTGCCAGCAGCCCGATCGCGGGGGTTAACACAGATACGCAGTATTTT. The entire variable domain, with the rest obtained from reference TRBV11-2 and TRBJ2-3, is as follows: EAGVAQSPRYKIIEKRQSVAFWCNPISGHATLYWYQQILGQGPKLLIQFQNNGVVDDSQLPKDRFSAERLKGVDSTLKIQPAKLEDSAVYLCASSPIAGVNTDTQYFGPGTRLTVL.

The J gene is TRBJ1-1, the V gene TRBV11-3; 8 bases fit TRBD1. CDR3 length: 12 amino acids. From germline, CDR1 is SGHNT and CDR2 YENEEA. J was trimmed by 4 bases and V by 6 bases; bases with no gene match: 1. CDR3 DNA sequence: TGTGCCAGCAGTACAGGGGGCACTGAAGCTTTCTTT. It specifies CASSTGGTEAFF.

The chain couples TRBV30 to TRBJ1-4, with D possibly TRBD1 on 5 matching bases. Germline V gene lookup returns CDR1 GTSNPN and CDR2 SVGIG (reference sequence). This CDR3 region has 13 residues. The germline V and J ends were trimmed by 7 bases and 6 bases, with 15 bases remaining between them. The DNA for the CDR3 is TGTGCCTTCTCCGGGACTGTAGATGAAAAACTGTTTTTT. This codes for CAFSGTVDEKLFF. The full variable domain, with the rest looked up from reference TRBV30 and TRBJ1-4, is SQTIHQWPATLVQPVGSPLSLECTVEGTSNPNLYWYRQAAGRGLQLLFYSVGIGQISSEVPQNLSASRPQDRQFILSSKKLLLSDSGFYLCAFSGTVDEKLFFGSGTQLSVL.

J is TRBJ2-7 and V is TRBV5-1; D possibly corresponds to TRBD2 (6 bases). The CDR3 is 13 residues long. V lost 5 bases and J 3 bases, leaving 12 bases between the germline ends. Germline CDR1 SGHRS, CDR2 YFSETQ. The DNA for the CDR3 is TGCGCCAGCAGAAGTAGCGGCCTCTACGAGCAGTACTTC. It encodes CASRSSGLYEQYF.

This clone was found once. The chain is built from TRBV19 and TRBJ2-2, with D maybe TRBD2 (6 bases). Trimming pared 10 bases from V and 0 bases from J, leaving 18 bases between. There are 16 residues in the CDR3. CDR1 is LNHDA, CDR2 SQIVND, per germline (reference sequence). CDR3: CATCPLGGANTGELFF. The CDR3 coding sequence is TGTGCCACTTGTCCGTTGGGGGGAGCGAACACCGGGGAGCTGTTTTTT.

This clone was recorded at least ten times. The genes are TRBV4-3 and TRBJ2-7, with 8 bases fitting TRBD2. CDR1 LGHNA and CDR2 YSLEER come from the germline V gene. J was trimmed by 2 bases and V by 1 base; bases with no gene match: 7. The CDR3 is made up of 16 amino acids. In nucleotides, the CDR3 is TGCGCCAGCAGCCAAGTTGATGGTAGCGGGGCCTACGAGCAGTACTTC. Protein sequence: CASSQVDGSGAYEQYF.